The present T cell receptor (beta chain) was sequenced within a study of T-cell memory formation after mild COVID-19. Study information: Across donors, TCR clusters were largely donor specific. Whole-study results and caveats: Researchers found some responding clones in pre-infection memory, a sign that cross-reactive memory joined. Clonal second-wave expansions that peaked on day 37 had unconfirmed SARS-CoV-2 specificity.

Constant-segment primers served in 5'RACE that generated TCR alpha and TCR beta cDNA libraries bearing sample barcodes and UMIs. Each CDR3 protein gets one entry after TCRdb re-called the 5' RACE reads with MiXCR. This sample has 470,000 or so distinct CDR3 sequences, with around 25% found just once. This CDR3 is 16 amino acids long. V lost 3 bases and J 2 bases, leaving 14 bases between the germline ends. CDR1 SGHRS and CDR2 YFSETQ come from the germline V gene. A few counts support this clonotype. The target antigen is unknown. The source of this sequence is an adult woman who had mild COVID-19 (a few samples of this study predate the infection). Cell type and time point are not known. The rearrangement uses TRBV5-1 and TRBJ2-2, with D unresolved. Sample: PBMCs or a T cell subset sorted from them (not recorded which). The CDR3 sequence is CASSSGPPINTGELFF. The CDR3, as DNA: TGCGCCAGCAGCTCCGGGCCGCCTATAAACACCGGGGAGCTGTTTTTT.